This T cell receptor (beta chain) appears in the sequencing data of a study of beta chain features in type 1 diabetes. The table lists this clone with a few counts. Its antigen is unidentified. Trimming stripped 6 bases from V and 2 bases from J, with 3 bases between. The germline V gene encodes CDR1 SNHLY and CDR2 FYNNEI. This CDR3 has 11 amino acids. General study points: Shortening that was moderate but significant affected the TCRB CDR3s of Type 1 diabetes patients in all four CD4+ subsets. Among type 1 diabetes patients, VDJ junctions had fewer insertions and more deletions.

Every bit of the isolated RNA underwent reverse transcription, so sequencing read expressed TCRB transcripts. The repertoire was sequenced with immunoSEQ multiplex PCR; TCRdb's copy has only in-frame clones and lacks some. The repertoire holds some 200,000 clones, approximately 16% seen once, with 0.065% to 0.1% in the top ten. This clonotype was sampled from a man in his thirties or forties with type 1 diabetes. The sequencing input was naive CD4+ T cells from blood. The gene calls are TRBV2 and TRBJ2-3, with D unclear. This CDR3 reads CASRYTDTQYF. Written as DNA, the CDR3 is TGTGCCAGCAGGTACACAGATACGCAGTATTTT.